One sample yielded the 25 T cell receptor beta chains listed below, sequenced in a study of control samples from healthy donors and cancer patients. The protocol was immunoSEQ multiplex PCR, while the TCRdb copy is restricted to in-frame clones and leaves out a portion. Of roughly 79,000 clones in the sample, around 84% were seen once. The sequenced sample consisted of blood. The receptors were sampled from a man aged 45 to 65 in good health.

The chain couples TRBV18 to TRBJ2-7, with D perhaps TRBD2 (5 bases). CDR1 and CDR2 (germline): KGHSH, LQKENI. V lost 2 bases to trimming and J lost 6 bases, with 8 bases between them. The CDR3 contains 12 residues. The CDR3 loop is CASSPKGGEQYF. CDR3 DNA: TGTGCCAGCTCACCAAAAGGAGGCGAGCAGTACTTC.

V gene TRBV19 combines with J gene TRBJ2-6; D might be TRBD1 (5 bases). The germline V and J ends were trimmed by 3 bases and 3 bases, with 6 bases remaining between them. Germline V gives CDR1 LNHDA, CDR2 SQIVND (reference sequence). The CDR3 extends over 14 amino acids. This CDR3 reads CASSIRDGANVLTF. The CDR3 nucleotides read TGTGCCAGTAGTATCAGGGATGGGGCCAACGTCCTGACTTTC.

The genes are TRBV2 and TRBJ2-6; D is unresolved. Trimming removed 7 bases at V and 3 bases at J, with 7 bases between. This CDR3 has 13 residues. CDR1 and CDR2 from the germline V gene are SNHLY and FYNNEI. The chain's CDR3 is CASTAYGANVLTF. The CDR3 DNA reads TGTGCCAGCACGGCTTATGGGGCCAACGTCCTGACTTTC.

This rearrangement joins TRBV5-8 to TRBJ1-4; possibly TRBD1 for D (5 bases). CDR1 and CDR2 from the germline V gene are SGHTS and YDEGEE. CDR3 length: 16 residues. Trimming took off 4 bases at V and 0 bases at J, with 13 bases between the two ends. The CDR3: CASSPGHSSTNEKLFF. The CDR3 DNA sequence: TGTGCCAGCAGCCCCGGACATTCGTCAACTAATGAAAAACTGTTTTTT.

The chain links TRBV4-2 to TRBJ2-2, with D tentatively TRBD1 or TRBD2 (6 bases each). The germline V gene encodes CDR1 LGHNA and CDR2 YNFKEQ. This CDR3 spans 17 amino acids. Trimming shortened V by 3 bases and J by 1 base, and 15 bases separated the two germline ends. The DNA for the CDR3 is TGTGCCAGCAGCCAGGCCCCGGGGGCCAAGAACACCGGGGAGCTGTTTTTT. Its protein is CASSQAPGAKNTGELFF.

The V gene is TRBV2, the J gene TRBJ1-5; D unresolved. Trimming shortened V by 6 bases and J by 0 bases, and 12 bases separated the two germline ends. This CDR3 has 15 amino acids. The germline V gene has CDR1 SNHLY and CDR2 FYNNEI. Here the CDR3 reads CASRARGNSNQPQHF. The CDR3 nucleotides read TGTGCCAGCAGAGCCCGCGGTAATAGCAATCAGCCCCAGCATTTT.

The genes are TRBV7-9 and TRBJ1-2; perhaps TRBD1 as D (6 bases). V lost 4 bases to trimming and J lost 8 bases, with 20 bases between them. CDR1 and CDR2 (germline): SEHNR, FQNEAQ (reference sequence). The CDR3 runs to 15 residues. The chain's CDR3 is CASSSLSDRSYGYTF. The CDR3 nucleotides are TGTGCCAGCAGCTCCCTTAGTGACAGGTCGTACGGCTACACCTTC.

V gene TRBV29-1 combines with J gene TRBJ2-7; TRBD2 matches at 13 bases. The CDR3 is 13 amino acids. Trimming removed 6 bases from V and 8 bases from J; junction bases left unmatched: 7. The germline CDR1 and CDR2 sequences are SQVTM and ANQGSEA. This chain's CDR3 is CSVRGLAGRQQYF. Written as DNA, the CDR3 is TGCAGCGTGAGGGGACTAGCGGGAAGACAGCAGTACTTC.

There are a few counts of this clone. The genes are TRBV7-8 and TRBJ2-1; D unclear. From germline, CDR1 is SGHVS and CDR2 FQNEAQ. V gave up 5 bases and J gave up 5 bases, with 10 bases separating them. This CDR3 has 13 residues. The CDR3 nucleotides are TGTGCCAGCAGCCCAATAACCCACAATGAGCAGTTCTTC. Translated, it gives CASSPITHNEQFF.

The gene calls are TRBV7-9 and TRBJ2-2; D uncertain. Germline CDR1 reads SEHNR; CDR2 reads FQNEAQ (reference sequence). This CDR3 contains 15 residues. Trimming pared 5 bases from V and 0 bases from J, leaving 10 bases between. The CDR3 sequence: CASSPTATNTGELFF. The CDR3 coding sequence is TGTGCCAGCAGCCCGACGGCTACGAACACCGGGGAGCTGTTTTTT.

This chain's CDR3 is CASKDRVNLGNQPQHF. The CDR3 nucleotides are TGTGCCAGCAAAGACAGGGTTAACCTCGGCAATCAGCCCCAGCATTTT. The chain is built from TRBV2 and TRBJ1-5; 7 bases agree with TRBD1. Looked up from germline, CDR1 is SNHLY and CDR2 is FYNNEI. The V gene end was trimmed by 7 bases and the J gene end by 2 bases; junction bases not matched to a gene: 11. This CDR3 contains 16 residues.

The V gene is TRBV24-1, the J gene TRBJ2-1; D might be TRBD1 or TRBD2, each matching 5 bases. This CDR3 region has 17 residues. With 5 bases removed from V and 4 bases from J, the gap between germline ends came to 20 bases. Germline V gene lookup returns CDR1 KGHDR and CDR2 SFDVKD. CDR3 nucleotides: TGTGCCACCAGTGCCCCCGCCGGGACGGACACATACAATGAGCAGTTCTTC. Residues: CATSAPAGTDTYNEQFF.

The V gene is TRBV19, the J gene TRBJ2-2; tentatively, D is TRBD2 (5 bases). Germline-derived CDR1 and CDR2 are LNHDA and SQIVND (reference sequence). The CDR3 is made up of 17 amino acids. Trimming took 7 bases from V and 5 from J, leaving 23 bases between them. CDR3 residues: CASNPDEGIGLTGELFF. DNA for the CDR3: TGTGCCAGTAACCCAGACGAGGGAATAGGCTTGACCGGGGAGCTGTTTTTT.

The V gene is TRBV2, the J gene TRBJ2-2, with TRBD2 matching over 9 bases. CDR3 length: 14 residues. Germline CDR1 SNHLY, CDR2 FYNNEI. The junction had 3 bases not matched to a gene; V was cut back by 5 bases and J by 5 bases. The CDR3 sequence: CASSLAGVTGELFF. As DNA, the CDR3 is TGTGCCAGCAGTTTAGCGGGAGTAACCGGGGAGCTGTTTTTT.

The chain has TRBV15 and TRBJ1-1; no clear D gene. This CDR3 has 13 amino acids. Trimming left V 1 base short and J 4 bases short, with 7 bases between. From germline, CDR1 is LNHNV and CDR2 YYDKDF (reference sequence). The CDR3 DNA reads TGTGCCACCAGCAGAGTTGGAGGCACTGAAGCTTTCTTT. Amino acids: CATSRVGGTEAFF.

V is TRBV19 and J is TRBJ2-7; D is ambiguous. The CDR3 runs to 15 residues. V was trimmed by 1 base and J by 3 bases, leaving 13 bases between them. Per germline, CDR1 LNHDA and CDR2 SQIVND (reference sequence). CDR3 DNA: TGTGCCAGTAGTATAGTCTGGGGTGAAGTCTACGAGCAGTACTTC. Amino acids: CASSIVWGEVYEQYF.

The chain carries TRBV15 and TRBJ2-1, with 9 bases aligning to TRBD2. Germline CDR1 reads LNHNV; CDR2 reads YYDKDF (reference sequence). The ends lost 1 base at V and 7 bases at J; junction bases unmatched: 11. The CDR3 runs 17 residues. The CDR3 nucleotides read TGTGCCACCAGCAGAGGAGGGGGCGGGAGGGCCCAAAATGAGCAGTTCTTC. Translating it yields CATSRGGGGRAQNEQFF.

The chain couples TRBV13 to TRBJ2-3; D call uncertain. The V gene's germline CDR1 is PRHDT and CDR2 FYEKMQ (reference sequence). The CDR3 has 15 residues. With 5 bases removed from V and 0 bases from J, the gap between germline ends came to 12 bases. The CDR3: CASSTSTGSTDTQYF. The CDR3 region has the DNA TGTGCCAGCAGCACCTCGACTGGGAGCACAGATACGCAGTATTTT.

The chain joins TRBV10-3 to TRBJ2-1; 7 bases fit TRBD2. Germline trimming cut 7 bases from V and 1 base from J; bases unmatched to any gene: 4. CDR3 length equals 14 residues. From germline, CDR1 is ENHRY and CDR2 SYGVKD. CDR3 residues: CAITSGDSYNEQFF. Here the CDR3 DNA reads TGTGCCATCACGAGCGGGGATTCCTACAATGAGCAGTTCTTC.

This chain links TRBV11-3 with TRBJ2-7; no clear D gene. Germline values: CDR1 SGHNT, CDR2 YENEEA. This CDR3 comprises 13 residues. V was trimmed by 5 bases and J by 2 bases, leaving 10 bases between them. CDR3 sequence (DNA): TGTGCCAGCAGCCCCCTCGGCCCCTACGAGCAGTACTTC. It yields the protein CASSPLGPYEQYF.

The chain is built from TRBV30 and TRBJ2-5; 14 bases agree with TRBD2. CDR1 and CDR2 from the germline V gene are GTSNPN and SVGIG (reference sequence). The CDR3 is 19 amino acids. V was pared by 2 bases and J by 5 bases, with 16 bases of the junction left unmatched. The CDR3 protein is CAWSTKAGTSGRKGETQYF. CDR3 in DNA: TGTGCCTGGAGTACCAAAGCCGGGACTAGCGGGAGAAAAGGGGAGACCCAGTACTTC.

This clone was detected a few times. The chain is built from TRBV5-1 and TRBJ1-1, with D possibly being TRBD1 (5 bases). V was clipped by 4 bases and J by 3 bases, with 10 bases between them. The CDR3 is 13 residues long. Germline V CDR1 and CDR2: SGHRS, YFSETQ. The CDR3 here is CASSPDTHTEAFF. The CDR3 DNA is TGCGCCAGCAGCCCGGACACCCACACTGAAGCTTTCTTT.

The chain is built from TRBV5-1 and TRBJ2-7, with 9 bases aligning to TRBD2. In germline, CDR1 is SGHRS, CDR2 YFSETQ. This CDR3 is built from 14 residues. Losses at the gene ends were 2 bases for V and 9 bases for J; bases not matched to a gene: 9. This CDR3 is CASSFSGGPPGQYF. CDR3 nucleotides: TGCGCCAGCAGCTTTAGCGGGGGCCCCCCGGGGCAGTACTTC. The full variable domain, completed using reference TRBV5-1 and TRBJ2-7, is KAGVTQTPRYLIKTRGQQVTLSCSPISGHRSVSWYQQTPGQGLQFLFEYFSETQRNKGNFPGRFSGRQFSNSRSEMNVSTLELGDSALYLCASSFSGGPPGQYFGPGTRLTVT.

V is TRBV6-2 or TRBV6-3 and J is TRBJ1-5; D remains unclear. Germline CDR1 reads MNHEY; CDR2 reads SVGEGT. CDR3 size: 14 residues. V lost 4 bases, J lost 10 bases, and 17 bases lay in between. The CDR3 sequence is CASSLSSSISPQHF. The DNA for the CDR3 is TGTGCCAGCAGTTTGTCAAGTTCTATCAGCCCCCAGCATTTT.

This clone showed up just once. This sequence joins TRBV30 and TRBJ2-3; 9 bases agree with TRBD2. Losses at the gene ends were 0 bases for V and 8 bases for J; bases not matched to a gene: 12. CDR1 is GTSNPN and CDR2 is SVGIG in the germline V gene (reference sequence). The CDR3 totals 16 residues. DNA for the CDR3: TGTGCCTGGAGTGTCCTGCTACGGCGGGAGGGGGGTACGCAGTATTTT. Protein: CAWSVLLRREGGTQYF.